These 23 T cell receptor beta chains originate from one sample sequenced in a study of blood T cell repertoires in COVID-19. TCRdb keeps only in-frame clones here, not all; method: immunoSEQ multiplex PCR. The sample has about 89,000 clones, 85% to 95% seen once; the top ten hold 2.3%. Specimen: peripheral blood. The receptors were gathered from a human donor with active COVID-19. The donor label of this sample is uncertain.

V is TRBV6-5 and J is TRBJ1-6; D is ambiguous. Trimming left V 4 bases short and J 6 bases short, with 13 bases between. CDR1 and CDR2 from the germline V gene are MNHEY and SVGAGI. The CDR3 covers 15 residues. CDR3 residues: CASSLWAGSNSPLHF. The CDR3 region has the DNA TGTGCCAGCAGTTTGTGGGCGGGCTCTAATTCACCCCTCCACTTT.

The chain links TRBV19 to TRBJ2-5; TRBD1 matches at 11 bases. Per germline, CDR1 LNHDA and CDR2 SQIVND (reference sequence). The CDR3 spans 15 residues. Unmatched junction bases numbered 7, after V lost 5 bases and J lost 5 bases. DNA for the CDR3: TGTGCCAGTAGTGGGGACAGGGGGAAGGAGGAGACCCAGTACTTC. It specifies CASSGDRGKEETQYF.

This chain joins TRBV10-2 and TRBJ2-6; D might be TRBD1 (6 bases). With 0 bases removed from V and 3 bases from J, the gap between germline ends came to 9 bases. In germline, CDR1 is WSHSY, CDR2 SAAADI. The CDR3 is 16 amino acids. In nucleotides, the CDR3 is TGCGCCAGCAGTGAGTCGAGGGGGAGTGGGGCCAACGTCCTGACTTTC. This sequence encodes CASSESRGSGANVLTF.

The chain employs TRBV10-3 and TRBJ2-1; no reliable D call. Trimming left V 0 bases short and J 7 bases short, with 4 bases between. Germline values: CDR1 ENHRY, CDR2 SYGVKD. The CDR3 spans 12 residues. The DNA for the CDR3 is TGTGCCATCAGTGAGTCTTCGAATGAGCAGTTCTTC. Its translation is CAISESSNEQFF.

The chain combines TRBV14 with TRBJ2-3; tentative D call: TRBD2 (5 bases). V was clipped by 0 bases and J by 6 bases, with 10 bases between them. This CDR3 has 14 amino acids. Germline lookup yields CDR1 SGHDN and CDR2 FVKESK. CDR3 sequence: CASSQELPGDTQYF. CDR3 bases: TGTGCCAGCAGCCAAGAACTACCGGGGGATACGCAGTATTTT.

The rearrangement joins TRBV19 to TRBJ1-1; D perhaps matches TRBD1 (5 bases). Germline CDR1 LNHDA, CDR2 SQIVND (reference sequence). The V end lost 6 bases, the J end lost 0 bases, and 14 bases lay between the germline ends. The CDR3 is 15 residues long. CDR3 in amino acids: CASSETGFMNTEAFF. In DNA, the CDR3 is TGTGCCAGTAGCGAAACAGGATTCATGAACACTGAAGCTTTCTTT.

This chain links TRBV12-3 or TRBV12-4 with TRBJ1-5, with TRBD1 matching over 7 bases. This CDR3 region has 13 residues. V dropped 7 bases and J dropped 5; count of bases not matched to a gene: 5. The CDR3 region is CASTRDSDQPQHF. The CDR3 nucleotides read TGTGCCAGCACCCGGGACAGTGATCAGCCCCAGCATTTT.

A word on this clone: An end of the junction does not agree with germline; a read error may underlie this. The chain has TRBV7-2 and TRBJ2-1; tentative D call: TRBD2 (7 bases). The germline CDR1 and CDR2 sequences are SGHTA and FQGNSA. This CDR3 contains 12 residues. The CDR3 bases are TGTGCCAGCAGCCTCATGGCGGGGGCGGGCATCTTC. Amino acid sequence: CASSLMAGAGIF.

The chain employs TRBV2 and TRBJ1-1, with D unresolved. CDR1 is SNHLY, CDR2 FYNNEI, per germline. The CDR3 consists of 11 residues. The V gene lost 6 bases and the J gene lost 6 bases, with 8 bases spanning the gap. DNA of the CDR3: TGTGCCAGCAGCCTGACACCTGAAGCTTTCTTT. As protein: CASSLTPEAFF.

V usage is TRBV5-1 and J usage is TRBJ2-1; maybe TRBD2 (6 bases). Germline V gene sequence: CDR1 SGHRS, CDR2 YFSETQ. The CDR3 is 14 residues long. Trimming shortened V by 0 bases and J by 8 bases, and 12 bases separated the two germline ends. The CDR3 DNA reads TGCGCCAGCAGCTTGGCGGGAGTTGGGGATGAGCAGTTCTTC. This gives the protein CASSLAGVGDEQFF.

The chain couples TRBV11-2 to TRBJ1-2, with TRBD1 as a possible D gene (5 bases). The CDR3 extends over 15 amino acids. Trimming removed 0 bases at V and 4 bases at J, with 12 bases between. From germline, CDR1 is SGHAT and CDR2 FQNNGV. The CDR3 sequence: CASSLEAGKTYGYTF. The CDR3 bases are TGTGCCAGCAGCTTAGAGGCAGGGAAAACCTATGGCTACACCTTC.

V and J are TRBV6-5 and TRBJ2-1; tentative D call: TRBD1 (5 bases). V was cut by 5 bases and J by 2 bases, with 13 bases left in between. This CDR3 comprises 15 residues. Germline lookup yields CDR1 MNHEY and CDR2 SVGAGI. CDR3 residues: CASSPLRQTYNEQFF. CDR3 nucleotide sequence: TGTGCCAGCAGTCCCTTAAGACAGACCTACAATGAGCAGTTCTTC.

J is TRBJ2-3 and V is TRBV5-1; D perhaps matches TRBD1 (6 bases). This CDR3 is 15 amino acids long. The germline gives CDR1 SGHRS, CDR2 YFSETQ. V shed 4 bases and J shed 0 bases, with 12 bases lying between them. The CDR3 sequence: CASSVDRTSTDTQYF. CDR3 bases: TGCGCCAGCAGCGTTGACAGGACTAGCACAGATACGCAGTATTTT.

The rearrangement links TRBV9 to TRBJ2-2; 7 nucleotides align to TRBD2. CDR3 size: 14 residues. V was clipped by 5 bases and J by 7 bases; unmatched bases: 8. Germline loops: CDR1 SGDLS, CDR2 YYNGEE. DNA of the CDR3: TGTGCCAGCAGTCTACTAGCGTCAGGCGGGGAGCTGTTTTTT. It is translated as CASSLLASGGELFF.

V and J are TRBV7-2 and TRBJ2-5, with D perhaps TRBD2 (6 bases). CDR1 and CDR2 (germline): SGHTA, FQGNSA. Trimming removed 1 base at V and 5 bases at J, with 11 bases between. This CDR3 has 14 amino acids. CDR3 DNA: TGTGCCAGCAGCTTAGGTTTCGGAGGGGAGACCCAGTACTTC. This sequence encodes CASSLGFGGETQYF.

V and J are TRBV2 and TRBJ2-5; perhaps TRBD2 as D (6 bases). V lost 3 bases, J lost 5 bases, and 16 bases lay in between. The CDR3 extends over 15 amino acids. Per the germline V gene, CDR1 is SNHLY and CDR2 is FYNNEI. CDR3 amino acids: CASSDIGDSEETQYF. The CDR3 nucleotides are TGTGCCAGCAGTGACATAGGGGACTCCGAGGAGACCCAGTACTTC.

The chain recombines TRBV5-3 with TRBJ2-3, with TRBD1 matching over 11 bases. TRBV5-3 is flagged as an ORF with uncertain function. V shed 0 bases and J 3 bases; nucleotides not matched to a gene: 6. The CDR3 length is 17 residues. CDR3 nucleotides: TGTGCCAGAAGCTTGGGCTCCGGGACAGGGGGAACAGATACGCAGTATTTT. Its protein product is CARSLGSGTGGTDTQYF.

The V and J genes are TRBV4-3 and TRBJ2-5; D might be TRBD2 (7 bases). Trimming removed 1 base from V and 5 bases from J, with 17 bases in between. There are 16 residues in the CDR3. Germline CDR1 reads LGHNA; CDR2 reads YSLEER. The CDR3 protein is CASSQALGGAGETQYF. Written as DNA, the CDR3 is TGCGCCAGCAGCCAAGCTCTTGGGGGGGCCGGTGAGACCCAGTACTTC.

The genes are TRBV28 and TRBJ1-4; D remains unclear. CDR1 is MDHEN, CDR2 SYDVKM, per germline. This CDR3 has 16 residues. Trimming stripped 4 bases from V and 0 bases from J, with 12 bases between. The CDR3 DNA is TGTGCCAGCAGTTCGAGGTCGGAGTCAACTAATGAAAAACTGTTTTTT. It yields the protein CASSSRSESTNEKLFF.

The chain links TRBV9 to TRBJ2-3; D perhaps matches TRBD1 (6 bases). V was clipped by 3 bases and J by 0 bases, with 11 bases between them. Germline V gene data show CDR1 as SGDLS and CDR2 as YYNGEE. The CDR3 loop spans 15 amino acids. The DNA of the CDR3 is TGTGCCAGCAGCGCAGGGGTTGGGAGCACAGATACGCAGTATTTT. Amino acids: CASSAGVGSTDTQYF.

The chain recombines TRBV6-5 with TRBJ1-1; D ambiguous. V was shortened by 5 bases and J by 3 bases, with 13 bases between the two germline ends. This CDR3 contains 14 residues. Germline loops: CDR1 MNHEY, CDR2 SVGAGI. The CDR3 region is CASSLTGSYTEAFF. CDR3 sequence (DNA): TGTGCCAGCAGTCTAACCGGGTCCTACACTGAAGCTTTCTTT.

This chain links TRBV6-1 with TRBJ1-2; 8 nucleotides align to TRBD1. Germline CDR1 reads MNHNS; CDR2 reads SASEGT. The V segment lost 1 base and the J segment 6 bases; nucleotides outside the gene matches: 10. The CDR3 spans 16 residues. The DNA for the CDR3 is TGTGCCAGCAGTGAAGAGGTGGGACAGGCCAGAAATGGCTACACCTTC. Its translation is CASSEEVGQARNGYTF.

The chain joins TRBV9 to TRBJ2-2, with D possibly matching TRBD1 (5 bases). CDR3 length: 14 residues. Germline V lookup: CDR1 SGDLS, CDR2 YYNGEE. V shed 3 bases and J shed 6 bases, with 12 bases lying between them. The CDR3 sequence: CASSAYVGAGELFF. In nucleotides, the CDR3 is TGTGCCAGCAGCGCATACGTAGGGGCCGGGGAGCTGTTTTTT. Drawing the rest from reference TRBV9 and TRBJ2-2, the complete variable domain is DSGVTQTPKHLITATGQRVTLRCSPRSGDLSVYWYQQSLDQGLQFLIQYYNGEERAKGNILERFSAQQFPDLHSELNLSSLELGDSALYFCASSAYVGAGELFFGEGSRLTVL.